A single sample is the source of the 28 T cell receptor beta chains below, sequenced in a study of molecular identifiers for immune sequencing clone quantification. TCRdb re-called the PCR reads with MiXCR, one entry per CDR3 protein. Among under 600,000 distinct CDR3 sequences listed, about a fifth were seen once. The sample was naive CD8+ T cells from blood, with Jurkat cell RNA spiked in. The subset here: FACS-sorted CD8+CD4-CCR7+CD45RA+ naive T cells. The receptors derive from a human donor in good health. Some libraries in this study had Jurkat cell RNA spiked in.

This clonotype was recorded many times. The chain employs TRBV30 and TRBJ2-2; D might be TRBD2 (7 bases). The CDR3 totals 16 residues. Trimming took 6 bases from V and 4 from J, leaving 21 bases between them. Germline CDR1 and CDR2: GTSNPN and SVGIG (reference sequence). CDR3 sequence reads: CACEGGVKGFTGELFF. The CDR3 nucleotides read TGTGCCTGTGAAGGGGGGGTAAAGGGGTTCACCGGGGAGCTGTTTTTT.

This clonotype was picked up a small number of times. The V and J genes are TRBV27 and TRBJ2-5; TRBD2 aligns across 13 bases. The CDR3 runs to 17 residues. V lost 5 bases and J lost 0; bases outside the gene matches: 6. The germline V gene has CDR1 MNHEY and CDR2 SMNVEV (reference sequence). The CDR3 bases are TGTGCCAGCAGTCCCTGGACTAGCGGGGGATACCAAGAGACCCAGTACTTC. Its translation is CASSPWTSGGYQETQYF.

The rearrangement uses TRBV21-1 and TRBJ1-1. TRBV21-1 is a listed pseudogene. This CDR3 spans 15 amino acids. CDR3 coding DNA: TGTGCCAGCAGCAAAGTTAGCGGCTGGCCCAATGAAGCTTTCTTT. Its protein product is CASSKVSGWPNEAFF.

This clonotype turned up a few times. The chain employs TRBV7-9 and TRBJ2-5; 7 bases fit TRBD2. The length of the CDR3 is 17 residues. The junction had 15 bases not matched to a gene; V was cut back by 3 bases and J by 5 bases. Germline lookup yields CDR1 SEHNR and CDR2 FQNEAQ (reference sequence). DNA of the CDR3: TGTGCCAGCAGCTTCGGAATAGCGGGCGGCTCGTGGGAGACCCAGTACTTC. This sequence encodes CASSFGIAGGSWETQYF.

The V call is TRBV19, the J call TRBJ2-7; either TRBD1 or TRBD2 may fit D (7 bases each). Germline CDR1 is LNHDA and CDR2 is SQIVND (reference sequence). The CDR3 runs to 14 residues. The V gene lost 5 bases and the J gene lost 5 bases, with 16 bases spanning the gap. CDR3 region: CASSPGGVFDEQYF. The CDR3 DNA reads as TGTGCCAGTAGTCCAGGGGGGGTGTTCGACGAGCAGTACTTC.

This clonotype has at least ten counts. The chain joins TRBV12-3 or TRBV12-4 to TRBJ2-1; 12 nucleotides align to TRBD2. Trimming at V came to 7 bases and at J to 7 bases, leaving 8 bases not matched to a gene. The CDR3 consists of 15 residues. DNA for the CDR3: TGTGCCAGCACCGCTAGCGGGAGGGCCGGGAATGAGCAGTTCTTC. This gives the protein CASTASGRAGNEQFF.

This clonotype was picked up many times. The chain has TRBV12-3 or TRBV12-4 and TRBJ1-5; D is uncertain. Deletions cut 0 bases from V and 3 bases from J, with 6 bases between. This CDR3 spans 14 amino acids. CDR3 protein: CASSLAPSNQPQHF. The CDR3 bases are TGTGCCAGCAGTTTAGCGCCATCCAATCAGCCCCAGCATTTT.

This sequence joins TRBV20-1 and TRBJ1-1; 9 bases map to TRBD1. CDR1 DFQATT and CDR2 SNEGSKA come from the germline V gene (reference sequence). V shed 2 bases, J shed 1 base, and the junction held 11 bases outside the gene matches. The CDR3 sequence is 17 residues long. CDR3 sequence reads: CSARSYTGGDWNTEAFF. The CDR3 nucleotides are TGCAGTGCTAGATCTTATACAGGGGGCGATTGGAACACTGAAGCTTTCTTT.

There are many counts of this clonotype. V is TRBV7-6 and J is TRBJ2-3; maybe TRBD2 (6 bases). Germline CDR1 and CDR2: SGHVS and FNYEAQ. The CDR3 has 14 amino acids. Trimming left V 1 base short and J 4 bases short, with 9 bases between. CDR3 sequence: CASSLGASADTQYF. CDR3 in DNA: TGTGCCAGCAGCTTAGGGGCTAGCGCAGATACGCAGTATTTT. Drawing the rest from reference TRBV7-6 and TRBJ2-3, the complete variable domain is GAGVSQSPRYKVTKRGQDVALRCDPISGHVSLYWYRQALGQGPEFLTYFNYEAQQDKSGLPNDRFSAERPEGSISTLTIQRTEQRDSAMYRCASSLGASADTQYFGPGTRLTVL.

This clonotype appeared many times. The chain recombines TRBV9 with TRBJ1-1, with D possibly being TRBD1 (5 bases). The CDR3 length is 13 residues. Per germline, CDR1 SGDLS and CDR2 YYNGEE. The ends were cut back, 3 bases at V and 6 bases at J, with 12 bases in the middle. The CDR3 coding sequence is TGTGCCAGCAGCGGTGGGGGATCGGCTGAAGCTTTCTTT. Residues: CASSGGGSAEAFF.

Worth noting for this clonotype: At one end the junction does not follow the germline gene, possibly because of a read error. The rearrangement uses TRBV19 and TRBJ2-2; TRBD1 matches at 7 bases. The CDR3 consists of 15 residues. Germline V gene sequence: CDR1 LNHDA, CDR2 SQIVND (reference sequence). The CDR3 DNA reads TGTGCCGGTAGTGCCCGGGACAGCAACACCGGGGAGCTGTTTTTT. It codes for CAGSARDSNTGELFF.

This CDR3 reads CASMGAWIGQVTSTDTQYF. The CDR3 bases are TGTGCCAGCATGGGGGCCTGGATAGGACAGGTTACTAGCACAGATACGCAGTATTTT. The chain uses TRBV2 and TRBJ2-3, with 7 bases aligning to TRBD1. V lost 7 bases, J lost 0 bases, and 19 bases stayed unmatched. The CDR3 spans 19 residues. Per the germline V gene, CDR1 is SNHLY and CDR2 is FYNNEI.

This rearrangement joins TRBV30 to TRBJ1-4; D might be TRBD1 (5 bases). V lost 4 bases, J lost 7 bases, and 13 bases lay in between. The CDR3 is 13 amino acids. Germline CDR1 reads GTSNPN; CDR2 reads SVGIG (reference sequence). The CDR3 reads CAWKIGGFEKLFF. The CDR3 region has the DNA TGTGCCTGGAAGATCGGGGGTTTTGAAAAACTGTTTTTT.

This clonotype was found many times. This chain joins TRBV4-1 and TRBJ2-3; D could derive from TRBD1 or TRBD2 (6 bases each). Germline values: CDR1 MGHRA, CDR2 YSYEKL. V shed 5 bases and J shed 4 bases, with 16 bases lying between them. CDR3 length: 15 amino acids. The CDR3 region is CASSNEGGVSDTQYF. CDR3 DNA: TGCGCCAGCAGCAACGAGGGGGGAGTCTCAGATACGCAGTATTTT.

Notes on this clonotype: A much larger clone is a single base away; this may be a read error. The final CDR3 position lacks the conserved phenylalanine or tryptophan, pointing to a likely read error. CDR3 residues: CASSQEVAGVSGNTIYL. The CDR3 DNA follows: TGCGCCAGCAGCCAAGAAGTGGCCGGAGTCTCTGGAAACACCATATATCTT. This sequence joins TRBV4-3 and TRBJ1-3; unclear D gene. The CDR3 runs 17 residues. In germline, CDR1 is LGHNA, CDR2 YSLEER. V was pared by 0 bases and J by 0 bases, with 12 bases between.

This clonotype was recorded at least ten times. Written as DNA, the CDR3 is TGTGCCAGCAGTACAAACAGGGGCAACGAGCAGTACTTC. Amino acid sequence: CASSTNRGNEQYF. The V gene is TRBV28, the J gene TRBJ2-7; 7 bases match TRBD1. The CDR3 has 13 amino acids. The germline V gene has CDR1 MDHEN and CDR2 SYDVKM. J was trimmed by 5 bases and V by 5 bases; bases with no gene match: 6.

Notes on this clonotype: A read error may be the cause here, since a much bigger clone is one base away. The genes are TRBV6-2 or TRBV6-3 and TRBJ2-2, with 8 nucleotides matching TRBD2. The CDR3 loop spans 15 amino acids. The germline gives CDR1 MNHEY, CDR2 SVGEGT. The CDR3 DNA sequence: TGTGCCAGCAGTTACTCACTAGCGGTCACCGGGGAGCTGGTTTTT. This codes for CASSYSLAVTGELVF.

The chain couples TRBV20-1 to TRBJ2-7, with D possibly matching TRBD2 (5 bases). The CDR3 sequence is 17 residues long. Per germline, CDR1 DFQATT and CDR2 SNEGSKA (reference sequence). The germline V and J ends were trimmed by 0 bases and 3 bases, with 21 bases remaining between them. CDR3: CSARDVRAKPPIYEQYF. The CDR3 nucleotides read TGCAGTGCTAGAGATGTGAGGGCGAAACCACCTATCTACGAGCAGTACTTC.

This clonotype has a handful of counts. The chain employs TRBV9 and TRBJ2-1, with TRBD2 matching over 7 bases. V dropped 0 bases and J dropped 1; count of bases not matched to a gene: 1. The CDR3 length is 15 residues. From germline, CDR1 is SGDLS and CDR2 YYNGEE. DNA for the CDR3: TGTGCCAGCAGCGTAGGGGACTATTCCTACAATGAGCAGTTCTTC. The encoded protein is CASSVGDYSYNEQFF.

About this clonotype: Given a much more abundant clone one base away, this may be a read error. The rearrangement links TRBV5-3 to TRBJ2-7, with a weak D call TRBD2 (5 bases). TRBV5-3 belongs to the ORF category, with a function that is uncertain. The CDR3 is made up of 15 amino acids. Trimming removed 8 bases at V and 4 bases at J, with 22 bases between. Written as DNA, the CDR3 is TGTGCCAGCAGCAGCGTGGAGGAGGCGGATTACGAGCAGTACTTC. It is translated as CASSSVEEADYEQYF.

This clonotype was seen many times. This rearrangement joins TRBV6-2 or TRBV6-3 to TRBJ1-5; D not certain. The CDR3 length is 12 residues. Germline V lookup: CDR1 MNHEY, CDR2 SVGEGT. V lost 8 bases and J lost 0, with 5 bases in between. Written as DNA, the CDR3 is TGTGCCAGCTCAAATAGCAATCAGCCCCAGCATTTT. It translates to CASSNSNQPQHF.

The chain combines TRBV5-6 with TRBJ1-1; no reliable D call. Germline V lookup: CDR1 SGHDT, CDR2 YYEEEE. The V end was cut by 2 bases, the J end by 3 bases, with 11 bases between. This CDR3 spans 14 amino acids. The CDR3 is CASSFYGVDTEAFF. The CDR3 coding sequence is TGTGCCAGCAGCTTTTACGGGGTCGACACTGAAGCTTTCTTT.

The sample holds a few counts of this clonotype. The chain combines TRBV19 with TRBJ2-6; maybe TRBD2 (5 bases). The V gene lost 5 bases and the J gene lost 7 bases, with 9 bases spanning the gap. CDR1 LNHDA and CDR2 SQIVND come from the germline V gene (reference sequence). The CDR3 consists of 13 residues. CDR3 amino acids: CASSPGSANVLTF. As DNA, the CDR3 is TGTGCCAGTAGTCCGGGAAGCGCCAACGTCCTGACTTTC.

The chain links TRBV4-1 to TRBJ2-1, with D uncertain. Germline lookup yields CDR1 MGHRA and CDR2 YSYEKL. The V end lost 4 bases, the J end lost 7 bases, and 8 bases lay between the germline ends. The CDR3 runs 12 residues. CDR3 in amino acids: CASSRDRNEQFF. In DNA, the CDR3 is TGCGCCAGCAGCCGAGACCGGAATGAGCAGTTCTTC.

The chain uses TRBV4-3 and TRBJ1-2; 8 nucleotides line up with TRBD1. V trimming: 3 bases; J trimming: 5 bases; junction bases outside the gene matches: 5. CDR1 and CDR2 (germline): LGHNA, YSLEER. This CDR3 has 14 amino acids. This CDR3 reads CASSQETGAYGYTF. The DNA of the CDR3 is TGCGCCAGCAGCCAGGAGACAGGGGCGTATGGCTACACCTTC.

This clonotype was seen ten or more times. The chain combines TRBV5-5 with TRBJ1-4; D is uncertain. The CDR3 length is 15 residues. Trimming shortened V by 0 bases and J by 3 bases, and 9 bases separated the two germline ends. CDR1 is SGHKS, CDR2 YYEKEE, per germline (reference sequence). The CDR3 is CASSLVWSANEKLFF. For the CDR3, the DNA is TGTGCCAGCAGCTTGGTGTGGAGTGCTAATGAAAAACTGTTTTTT.

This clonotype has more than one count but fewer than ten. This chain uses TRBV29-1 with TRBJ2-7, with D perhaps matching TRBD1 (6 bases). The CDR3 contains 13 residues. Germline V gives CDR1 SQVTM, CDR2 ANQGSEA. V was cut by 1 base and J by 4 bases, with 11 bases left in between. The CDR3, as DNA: TGCAGCGTTGAAGGGACAGCGAAATACGAGCAGTACTTC. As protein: CSVEGTAKYEQYF.

The chain's CDR3 is CASSPWGGPGEQYF. In DNA form, the CDR3 reads TGCGCCAGCAGCCCCTGGGGGGGCCCCGGCGAGCAGTACTTC. The rearrangement uses TRBV4-3 and TRBJ2-7; D is perhaps TRBD2 (7 bases). The V gene lost 4 bases and the J gene lost 6 bases, with 16 bases spanning the gap. Germline V gives CDR1 LGHNA, CDR2 YSLEER. There are 14 residues in the CDR3.